This entry features one T cell receptor beta chain sequence. The antigen is unknown. The data were taken from a study of shared clonotypes between healthy human individuals. Study context: Donors consisted of two women and three men between 18 and 49.

From germline, CDR1 is MDHEN and CDR2 SYDVKM. This CDR3 region has 13 residues. V lost 10 bases and J lost 8, with 17 bases in between. Only Caucasian adults living in Nashville, Tennessee made up the donor group. Study observations and caveats: Memory subsets had estimated richness that was generally smaller than that of naive subsets. Investigators collected only blood, and repertoires in tissues likely differ.

Using immunoSEQ multiplex PCR, the repertoire was profiled, and TCRdb retains in-frame clones only, with some absent. This repertoire shows 2 million to 2.5 million clones, 85% to 95% found once; its top ten account for roughly 0.34%. The clonotype originates from a man between 18 and 35 years old in good health. Some clones in this sample may be carry-over from other donors' samples. V usage is TRBV28 and J usage is TRBJ1-4; TRBD1 is a possible D gene (5 bases). The sequencing input was naive CD4+ T cells from PBMCs. Described subset: CD45RA+ positively selected. The CDR3 DNA follows: TGTGCCACTACTGTCGGCAGGGACGAAAAACTGTTTTTT. Residues: CATTVGRDEKLFF.